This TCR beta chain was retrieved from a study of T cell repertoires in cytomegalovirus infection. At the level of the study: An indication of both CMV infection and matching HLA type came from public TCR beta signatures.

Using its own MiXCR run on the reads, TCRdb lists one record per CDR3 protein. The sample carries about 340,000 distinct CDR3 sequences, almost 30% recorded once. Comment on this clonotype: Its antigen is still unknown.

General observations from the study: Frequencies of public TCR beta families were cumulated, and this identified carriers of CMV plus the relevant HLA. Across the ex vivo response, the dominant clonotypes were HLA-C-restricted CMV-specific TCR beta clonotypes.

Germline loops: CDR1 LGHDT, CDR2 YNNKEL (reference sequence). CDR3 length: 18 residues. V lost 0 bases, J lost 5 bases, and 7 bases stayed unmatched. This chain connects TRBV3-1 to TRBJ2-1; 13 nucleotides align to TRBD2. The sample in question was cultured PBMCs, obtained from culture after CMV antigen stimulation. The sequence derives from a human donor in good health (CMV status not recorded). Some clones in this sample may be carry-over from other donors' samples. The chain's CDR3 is CASSQDPGTSGDNNEQFF. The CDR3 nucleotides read TGTGCCAGCAGCCAAGATCCGGGGACTAGCGGGGATAACAATGAGCAGTTCTTC.